The clone carrying this T cell receptor (beta chain) appeared once. Its antigen is not known. After constant-region reverse-primer amplification, full-length variable regions underwent semi-nested PCR with Nested Universal Primer A. TCRdb redid the calling of the 5' RACE reads with MiXCR, one entry per CDR3 protein. The sample carries several thousand distinct CDR3 sequences, approximately 35% recorded once. Study results and limitations: The TCR gene usage of tumor memory CD4+ T cells clustered together with blood and lymph node memory CD4+ cells and with lymph node naive CD4+ cells. Tumor-infiltrating Treg TCR alpha and beta sequences overlapped most with tumor naive CD4+ T cells, then blood naive.

Material for sequencing was tumor-infiltrating memory CD4+ T cells sorted from the breast tumor. Subset denoted: memory CD4+ T cells, CD4+CD45RO+CD25-. The clonotype originates from a female donor with breast cancer.

DNA for the CDR3: TGTGCCAGCCTCGCCCGACGTCGGCCCCACGAGCAGTACTTC. Translated, it gives CASLARRRPHEQYF. The chain has TRBV27 and TRBJ2-7; D gene uncertain. Per the germline V gene, CDR1 is MNHEY and CDR2 is SMNVEV (reference sequence). The CDR3 is 14 amino acids. Trimming removed 8 bases from V and 5 bases from J, with 19 bases in between.